Listed below are T cell receptor beta chains from one sample, sequenced in a study of T cell responses to AZD1222 COVID-19 vaccine. The assay was immunoSEQ multiplex PCR, and TCRdb's table has in-frame clones only and misses some. Of tens of thousands of clones in the sample, 75% to 90% were seen once. The sequencing here drew on peripheral blood, taken 28 days after the second AZD1222 dose. These receptor sequences come from an adult who received the AZD1222 COVID-19 vaccine. Each CDR3 is given with its conserved first and last residue. The D gene is left open where the match is weak. Clone size is given for some rows only: seen once, a few or many times, or a class if the clone is expanded.

.	TRBV5-6	.	TRBJ1-2	CASSLGGYYGYTF	TGTGCCAGCAGCTTGGGGGGGTACTATGGCTACACCTTC
.	TRBV10-3	.	TRBJ1-1	CAISQGVGGRYTEAFF	TGTGCCATCAGCCAGGGTGTGGGGGGCAGGTACACTGAAGCTTTCTTT
.	TRBV11-2	TRBD1	TRBJ1-2	CASSRGQGAYGYTF	TGTGCCAGCAGTCGCGGACAGGGAGCCTATGGCTACACCTTC
.	TRBV11-1	.	TRBJ2-7	CASSHRGGEQYF	TGTGCCAGCAGCCACAGGGGGGGAGAGCAGTACTTC
.	TRBV24-1	TRBD1	TRBJ1-5	CATRDLEGDRAFNQPQHF	TGTGCCACCAGGGACCTAGAGGGCGACAGGGCCTTCAATCAGCCCCAGCATTTT
once	TRBV29-1	TRBD1	TRBJ1-1	CSVDAGTGTGTEAFF	TGCAGCGTTGATGCCGGGACAGGGACGGGCACTGAAGCTTTCTTT
.	TRBV11-3	.	TRBJ2-1	CASSLGAGFGLGEQFF	TGTGCCAGCAGCTTAGGGGCGGGGTTTGGCCTTGGTGAGCAGTTCTTC
.	TRBV9	TRBD2	TRBJ2-5	CASSVAVAGGETQYF	TGTGCCAGCAGCGTAGCTGTGGCGGGAGGGGAGACCCAGTACTTC
.	TRBV7-3	.	TRBJ2-3	CASSRTPSDTDTQYF	TGTGCCAGCAGCAGAACACCTAGCGACACAGATACGCAGTATTTT
few	TRBV5-1	TRBD2	TRBJ2-3	CASSFSSGGAVDTQYF	TGCGCCAGCAGCTTCTCTAGCGGGGGGGCCGTAGATACGCAGTATTTT
.	TRBV19	.	TRBJ2-3	CASSIRQSIGTDTQYF	TGTGCCAGTAGTATCAGACAGAGCATAGGCACAGATACGCAGTATTTT
.	TRBV18	.	TRBJ1-2	CASSPGGSANYGYTF	TGTGCCAGCTCACCAGGAGGCTCAGCTAACTATGGCTACACCTTC
.	TRBV18	.	TRBJ1-3	CASSPQRTIGNTIYF	TGTGCCAGCTCACCGCAACGGACCATTGGAAACACCATATATTTT
once	TRBV7-9	TRBD1	TRBJ2-1	CASSFGTGGNEQFF	TGTGCCAGCAGCTTCGGGACAGGGGGCAATGAGCAGTTCTTC
.	TRBV11-2	.	TRBJ1-3	CASSFRALAIGNTIYF	TGTGCCAGCAGCTTCAGGGCCCTCGCGATTGGAAACACCATATATTTT
.	TRBV9	.	TRBJ2-7	CASSVAVGYEQYF	TGTGCCAGCAGCGTAGCTGTCGGATACGAGCAGTACTTC
.	TRBV11-2	.	TRBJ1-3	CASSYISLRVSSGNTIYF	TGTGCCAGCAGCTATATCTCGCTAAGGGTGAGCTCTGGAAACACCATATATTTT
.	TRBV27	.	TRBJ1-3	CASRGGISGNTIYF	TGTGCCAGCAGGGGGGGGATCTCTGGAAACACCATATATTTT
.	TRBV12-3/TRBV12-4	.	TRBJ2-3	CASSLVTQYF	TGTGCCAGCAGTTTGGTTACGCAGTATTTT
.	TRBV2	.	TRBJ1-5	CASSSGTSGVNQPQHF	TGTGCCAGCAGTTCCGGGACATCGGGAGTAAATCAGCCCCAGCATTTT
.	TRBV6-1	.	TRBJ1-5	CASSEFSNQPQHF	TGTGCCAGCAGTGAGTTCAGCAATCAGCCCCAGCATTTT
.	TRBV12-3/TRBV12-4	.	TRBJ2-1	CASSLDRPPQQFF	TGTGCCAGCAGCTTAGACAGGCCCCCTCAGCAGTTCTTC
once	TRBV2	.	TRBJ2-7	CASSELGTLSYEQYF	TGTGCCAGCAGTGAATTGGGGACTCTCTCCTACGAGCAGTACTTC
.	TRBV15	.	TRBJ1-4	CATSRSLPTNEKLFF	TGTGCCACCAGCAGATCCCTTCCAACTAATGAAAAACTGTTTTTT
.	TRBV7-6	.	TRBJ1-4	CASSPDGGEKEKLFF	TGTGCCAGCAGCCCAGACGGGGGGGAAAAGGAAAAACTGTTTTTT
once	TRBV7-9	.	TRBJ1-1	CASSLNTEAFF	TGTGCCAGCAGCCTGAACACTGAAGCTTTCTTT
.	TRBV29-1	TRBD1	TRBJ1-1	CSVWDSGLTEAFF	TGCAGCGTCTGGGACAGCGGCCTCACTGAAGCTTTCTTT
.	TRBV7-2	.	TRBJ1-2	CASSLGQRNYGYTF	TGTGCCAGCAGCTTAGGACAGCGCAACTATGGCTACACCTTC
.	TRBV30	.	TRBJ1-2	CAWSVAKYGYTF	TGTGCCTGGAGTGTGGCCAAGTATGGCTACACCTTC
.	TRBV5-4	TRBD2	TRBJ2-3	CASGTFGASGGSDTQYF	TGTGCCAGCGGCACCTTTGGGGCTAGCGGGGGGTCAGATACGCAGTATTTT
few	TRBV15	.	TRBJ1-2	CATSRGREYGYTF	TGTGCCACCAGCAGGGGCAGGGAGTATGGCTACACCTTC
.	TRBV19	TRBD2	TRBJ2-3	CASSMGLASDTQYF	TGTGCCAGTAGTATGGGACTAGCGTCGGATACGCAGTATTTT
once	TRBV19	TRBD2	TRBJ2-2	CASSWPAGIGGELFF	TGTGCCAGTAGTTGGCCAGCGGGGATCGGCGGGGAGCTGTTTTTT
.	TRBV9	.	TRBJ2-1	CASSDRRHHNEQFF	TGTGCCAGCAGCGACCGAAGACACCACAATGAGCAGTTCTTC
.	TRBV18	TRBD1	TRBJ1-4	CASSGQGTTNEKLFF	TGTGCCAGCTCAGGACAGGGGACAACTAATGAAAAACTGTTTTTT
few	TRBV7-9	.	TRBJ1-1	CASSLIRNTEAFF	TGTGCCAGCAGCTTAATAAGGAACACTGAAGCTTTCTTT
.	TRBV7-2	.	TRBJ2-7	CASSPGGGGWYEQYF	TGTGCCAGCAGCCCCGGGGGCGGGGGTTGGTACGAGCAGTACTTC